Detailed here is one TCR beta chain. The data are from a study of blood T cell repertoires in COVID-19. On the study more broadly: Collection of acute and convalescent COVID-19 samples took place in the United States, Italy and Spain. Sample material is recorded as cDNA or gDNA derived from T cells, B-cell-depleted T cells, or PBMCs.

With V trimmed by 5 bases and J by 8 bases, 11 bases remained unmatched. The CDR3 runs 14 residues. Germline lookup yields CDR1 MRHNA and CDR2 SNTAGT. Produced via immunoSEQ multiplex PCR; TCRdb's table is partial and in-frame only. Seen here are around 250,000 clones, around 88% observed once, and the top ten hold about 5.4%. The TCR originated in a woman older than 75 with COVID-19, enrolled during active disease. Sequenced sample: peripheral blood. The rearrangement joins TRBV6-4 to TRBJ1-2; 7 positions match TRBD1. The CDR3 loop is CASSRQGTKEGYTF. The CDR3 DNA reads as TGTGCCAGCAGTCGACAGGGAACAAAGGAAGGCTACACCTTC.